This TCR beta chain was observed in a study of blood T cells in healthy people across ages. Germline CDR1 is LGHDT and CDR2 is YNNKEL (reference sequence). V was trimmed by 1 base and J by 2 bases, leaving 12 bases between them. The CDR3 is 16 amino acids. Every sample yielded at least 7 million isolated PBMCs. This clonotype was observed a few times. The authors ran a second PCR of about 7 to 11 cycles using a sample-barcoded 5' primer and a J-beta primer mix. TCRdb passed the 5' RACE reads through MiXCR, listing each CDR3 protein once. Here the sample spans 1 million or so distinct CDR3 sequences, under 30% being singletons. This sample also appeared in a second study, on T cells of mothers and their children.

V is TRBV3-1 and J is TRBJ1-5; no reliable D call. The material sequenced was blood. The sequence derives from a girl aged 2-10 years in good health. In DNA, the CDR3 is TGTGCCAGCAGCCAAGGAATTGAATTTGGCAATCAGCCCCAGCATTTT. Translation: CASSQGIEFGNQPQHF. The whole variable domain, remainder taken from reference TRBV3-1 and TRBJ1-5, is DTAVSQTPKYLVTQMGNDKSIKCEQNLGHDTMYWYKQDSKKFLKIMFSYNNKELIINETVPNRFSPKSPDKAHLNLHINSLELGDSAVYFCASSQGIEFGNQPQHFGDGTRLSIL.